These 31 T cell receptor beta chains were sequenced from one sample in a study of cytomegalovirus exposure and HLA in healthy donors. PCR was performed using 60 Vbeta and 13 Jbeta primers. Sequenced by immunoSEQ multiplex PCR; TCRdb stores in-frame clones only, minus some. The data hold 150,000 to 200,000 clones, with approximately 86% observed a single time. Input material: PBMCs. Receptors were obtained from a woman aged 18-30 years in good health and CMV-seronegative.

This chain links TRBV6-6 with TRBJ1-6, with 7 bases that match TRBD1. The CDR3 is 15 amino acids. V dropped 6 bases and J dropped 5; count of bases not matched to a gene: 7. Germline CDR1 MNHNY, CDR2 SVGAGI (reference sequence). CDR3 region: CASRLTGADNSPLHF. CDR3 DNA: TGTGCCAGCAGGCTTACAGGGGCTGATAATTCACCCCTCCACTTT.

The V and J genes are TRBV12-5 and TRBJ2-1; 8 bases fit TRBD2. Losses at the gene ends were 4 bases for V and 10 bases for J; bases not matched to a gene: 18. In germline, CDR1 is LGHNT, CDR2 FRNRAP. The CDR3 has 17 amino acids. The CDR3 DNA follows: TGTGCTAGTGGTTCCCTCCACGGTAGCGGGGCGGGGAAGGAGCAGTTCTTC. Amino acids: CASGSLHGSGAGKEQFF. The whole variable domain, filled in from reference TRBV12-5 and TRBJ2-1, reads DARVTQTPRHKVTEMGQEVTMRCQPILGHNTVFWYRQTMMQGLELLAYFRNRAPLDDSGMPKDRFSAEMPDATLATLKIQPSEPRDSAVYFCASGSLHGSGAGKEQFFGPGTRLTVL.

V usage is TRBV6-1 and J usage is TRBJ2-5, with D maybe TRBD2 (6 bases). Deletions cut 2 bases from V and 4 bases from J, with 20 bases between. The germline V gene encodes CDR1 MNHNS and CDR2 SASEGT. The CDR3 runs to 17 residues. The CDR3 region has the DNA TGTGCCAGCAGTGAAAGAGGGACTTCGGGTTGGATAGAGACCCAGTACTTC. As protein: CASSERGTSGWIETQYF.

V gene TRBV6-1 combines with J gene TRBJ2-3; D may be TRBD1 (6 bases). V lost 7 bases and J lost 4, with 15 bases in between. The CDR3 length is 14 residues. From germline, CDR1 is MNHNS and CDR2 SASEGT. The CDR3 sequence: CASKGVHRADTQYF. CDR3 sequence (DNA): TGTGCCAGCAAGGGGGTTCATAGGGCAGATACGCAGTATTTT.

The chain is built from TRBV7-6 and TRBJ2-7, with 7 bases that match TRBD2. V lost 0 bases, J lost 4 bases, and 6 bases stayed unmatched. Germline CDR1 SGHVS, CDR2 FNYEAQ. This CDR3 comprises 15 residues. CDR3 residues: CASSLAGGPIYEQYF. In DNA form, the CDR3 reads TGTGCCAGCAGCTTAGCGGGAGGGCCCATATACGAGCAGTACTTC. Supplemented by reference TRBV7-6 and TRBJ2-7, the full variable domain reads GAGVSQSPRYKVTKRGQDVALRCDPISGHVSLYWYRQALGQGPEFLTYFNYEAQQDKSGLPNDRFSAERPEGSISTLTIQRTEQRDSAMYRCASSLAGGPIYEQYFGPGTRLTVT.

CDR3 protein: CASSLPVGEVRETQYF. In DNA form, the CDR3 reads TGTGCCAGCAGCCTCCCGGTGGGGGAGGTGAGGGAGACCCAGTACTTC. This sequence joins TRBV7-6 and TRBJ2-5, with a weak D call TRBD2 (6 bases). CDR1 SGHVS and CDR2 FNYEAQ come from the germline V gene. Between the trimmed V and J ends, which lost 5 bases and 5 bases, there was a span of 21 bases. This CDR3 is built from 16 residues.

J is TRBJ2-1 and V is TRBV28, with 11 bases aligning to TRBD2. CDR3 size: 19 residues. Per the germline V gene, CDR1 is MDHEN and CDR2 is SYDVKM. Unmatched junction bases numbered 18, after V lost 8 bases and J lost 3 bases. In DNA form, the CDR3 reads TGTGCCAGCCCCCCCAGTGTTAGCGGGAGGGGGGCGAACTACAATGAGCAGTTCTTC. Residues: CASPPSVSGRGANYNEQFF.

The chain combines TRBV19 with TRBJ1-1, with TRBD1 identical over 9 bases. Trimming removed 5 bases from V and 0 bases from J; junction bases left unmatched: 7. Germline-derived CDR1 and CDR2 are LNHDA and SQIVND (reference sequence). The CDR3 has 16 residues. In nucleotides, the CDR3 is TGTGCCAGTAGTCGGGACAGGGAAGGTCTGAACACTGAAGCTTTCTTT. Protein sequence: CASSRDREGLNTEAFF.

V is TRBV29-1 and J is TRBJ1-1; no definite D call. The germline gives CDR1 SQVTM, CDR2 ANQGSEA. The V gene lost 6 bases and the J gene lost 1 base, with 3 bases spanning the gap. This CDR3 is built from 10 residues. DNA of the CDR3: TGCAGCGTGGCGAACACTGAAGCTTTCTTT. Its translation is CSVANTEAFF.

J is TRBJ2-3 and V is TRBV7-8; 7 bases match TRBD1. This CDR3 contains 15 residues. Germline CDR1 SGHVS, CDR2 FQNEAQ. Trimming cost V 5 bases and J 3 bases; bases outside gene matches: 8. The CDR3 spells CASSRTGTGTDTQYF. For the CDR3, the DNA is TGTGCCAGCAGCCGGACAGGTACGGGGACAGATACGCAGTATTTT.

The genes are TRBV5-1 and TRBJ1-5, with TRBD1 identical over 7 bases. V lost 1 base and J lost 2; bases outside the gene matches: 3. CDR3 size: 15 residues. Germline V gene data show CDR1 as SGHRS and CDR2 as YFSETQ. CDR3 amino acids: CASSLQGGGNQPQHF. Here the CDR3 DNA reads TGCGCCAGCAGCTTGCAGGGGGGAGGCAATCAGCCCCAGCATTTT.

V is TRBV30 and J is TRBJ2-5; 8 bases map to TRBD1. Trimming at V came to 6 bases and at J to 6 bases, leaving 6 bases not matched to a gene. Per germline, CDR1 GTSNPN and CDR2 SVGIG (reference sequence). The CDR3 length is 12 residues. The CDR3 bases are TGTGCCTGTAACCGGGACAGGAAGACCCAGTACTTC. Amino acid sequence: CACNRDRKTQYF.

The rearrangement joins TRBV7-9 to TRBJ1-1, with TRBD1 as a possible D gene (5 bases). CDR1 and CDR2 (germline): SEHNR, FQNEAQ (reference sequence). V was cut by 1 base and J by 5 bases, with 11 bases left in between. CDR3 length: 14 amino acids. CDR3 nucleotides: TGTGCCAGCAGCTTAGGGGGAGGGGATACTGAAGCTTTCTTT. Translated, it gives CASSLGGGDTEAFF.

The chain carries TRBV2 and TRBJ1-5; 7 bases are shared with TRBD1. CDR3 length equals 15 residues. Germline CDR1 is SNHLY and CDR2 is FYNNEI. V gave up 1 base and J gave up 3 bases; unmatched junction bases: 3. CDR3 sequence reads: CASSEEGQNNQPQHF. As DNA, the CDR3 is TGTGCCAGCAGTGAAGAGGGACAGAACAATCAGCCCCAGCATTTT.

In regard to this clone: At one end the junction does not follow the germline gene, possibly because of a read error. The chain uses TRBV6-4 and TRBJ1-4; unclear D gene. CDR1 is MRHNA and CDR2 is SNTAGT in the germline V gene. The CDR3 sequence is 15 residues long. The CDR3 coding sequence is TGTGCCAGCAGAGGTTCCGGAACTAATAATGAAAAACTGCTTTTT. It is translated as CASRGSGTNNEKLLF.

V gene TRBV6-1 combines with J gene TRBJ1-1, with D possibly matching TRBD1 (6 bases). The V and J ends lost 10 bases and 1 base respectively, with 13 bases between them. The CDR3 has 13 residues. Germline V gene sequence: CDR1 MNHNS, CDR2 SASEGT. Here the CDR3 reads CATRTAGNTEAFF. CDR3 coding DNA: TGTGCCACCCGGACAGCTGGGAACACTGAAGCTTTCTTT.

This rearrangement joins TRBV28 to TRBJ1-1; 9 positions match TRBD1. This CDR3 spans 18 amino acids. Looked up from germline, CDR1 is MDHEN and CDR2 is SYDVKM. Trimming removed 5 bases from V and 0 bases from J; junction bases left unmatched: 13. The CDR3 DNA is TGTGCCAGCAGTCCCATCGACAGGGGGGCTACCTTGAACACTGAAGCTTTCTTT. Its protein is CASSPIDRGATLNTEAFF.

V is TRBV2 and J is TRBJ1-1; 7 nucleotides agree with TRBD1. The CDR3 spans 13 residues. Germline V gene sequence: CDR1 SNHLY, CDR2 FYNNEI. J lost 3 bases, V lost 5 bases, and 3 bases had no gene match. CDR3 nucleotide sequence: TGTGCCAGCAGTCCAGACAGGGACACTGAAGCTTTCTTT. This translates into CASSPDRDTEAFF.

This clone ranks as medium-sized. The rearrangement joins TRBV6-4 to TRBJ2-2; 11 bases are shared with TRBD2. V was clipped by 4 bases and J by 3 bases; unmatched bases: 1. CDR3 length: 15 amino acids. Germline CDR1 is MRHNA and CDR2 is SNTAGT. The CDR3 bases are TGTGCCAGCAGTGCACTAGCGGGAGACACCGGGGAGCTGTTTTTT. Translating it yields CASSALAGDTGELFF.

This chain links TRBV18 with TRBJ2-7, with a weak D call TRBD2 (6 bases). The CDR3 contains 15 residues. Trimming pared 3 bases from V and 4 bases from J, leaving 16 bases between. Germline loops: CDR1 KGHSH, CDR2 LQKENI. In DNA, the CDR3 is TGTGCCAGCTCACCCACCGGGAGTCCACTTTACGAGCAGTACTTC. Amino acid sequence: CASSPTGSPLYEQYF.

CDR3 amino acids: CASSRPGGEKLFF. For the CDR3, the DNA is TGCGCCAGCAGCCGCCCCGGGGGTGAAAAACTGTTTTTT. The genes are TRBV4-1 and TRBJ1-4; maybe TRBD1 (5 bases). The V end lost 4 bases, the J end lost 7 bases, and 10 bases lay between the germline ends. The V gene's germline CDR1 is MGHRA and CDR2 YSYEKL. The CDR3 is 13 residues long.

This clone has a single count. In DNA, the CDR3 is TGTGCCAGCAGCGCCCTGGGGGGACCAGATCAGCCCCAGCATTTT. Residues: CASSALGGPDQPQHF. The J gene is TRBJ1-5, the V gene TRBV7-9; TRBD1 might be the D (5 bases). The V end lost 5 bases, the J end lost 5 bases, and 16 bases lay between the germline ends. Germline V gives CDR1 SEHNR, CDR2 FQNEAQ (reference sequence). This CDR3 is 15 amino acids long.

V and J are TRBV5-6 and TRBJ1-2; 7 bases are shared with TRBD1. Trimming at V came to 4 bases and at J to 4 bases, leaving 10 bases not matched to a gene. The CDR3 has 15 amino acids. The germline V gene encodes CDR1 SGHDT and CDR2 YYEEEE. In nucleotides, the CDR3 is TGTGCCAGCAGCATGGGACAGTTCTTCTCCTATGGCTACACCTTC. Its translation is CASSMGQFFSYGYTF.

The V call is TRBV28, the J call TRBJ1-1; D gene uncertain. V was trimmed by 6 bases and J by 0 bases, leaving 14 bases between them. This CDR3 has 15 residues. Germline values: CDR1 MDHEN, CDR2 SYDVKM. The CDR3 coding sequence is TGTGCCAGCAGGGGGAGAAGGCCCCTGAACACTGAAGCTTTCTTT. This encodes CASRGRRPLNTEAFF. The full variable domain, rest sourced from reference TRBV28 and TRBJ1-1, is DVKVTQSSRYLVKRTGEKVFLECVQDMDHENMFWYRQDPGLGLRLIYFSYDVKMKEKGDIPEGYSVSREKKERFSLILESASTNQTSMYLCASRGRRPLNTEAFFGQGTRLTVV.

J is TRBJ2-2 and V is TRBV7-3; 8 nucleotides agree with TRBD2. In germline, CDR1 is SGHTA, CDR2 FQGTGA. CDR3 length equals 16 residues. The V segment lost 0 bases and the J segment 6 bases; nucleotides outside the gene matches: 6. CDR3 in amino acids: CASSLTERERAGELFF. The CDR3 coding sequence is TGTGCCAGCAGCTTAACCGAGCGGGAGCGGGCCGGGGAGCTGTTTTTT.

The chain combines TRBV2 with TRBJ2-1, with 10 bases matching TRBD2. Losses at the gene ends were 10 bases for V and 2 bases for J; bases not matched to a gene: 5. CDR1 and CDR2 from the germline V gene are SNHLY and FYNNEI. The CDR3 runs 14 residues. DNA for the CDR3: TGTGCCACCCTAGCGGGAGTGGCCTACAATGAGCAGTTCTTC. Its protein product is CATLAGVAYNEQFF. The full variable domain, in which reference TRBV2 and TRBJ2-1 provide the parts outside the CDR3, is EPEVTQTPSHQVTQMGQEVILRCVPISNHLYFYWYRQILGQKVEFLVSFYNNEISEKSEIFDDQFSVERPDGSNFTLKIRSTKLEDSAMYFCATLAGVAYNEQFFGPGTRLTVL.

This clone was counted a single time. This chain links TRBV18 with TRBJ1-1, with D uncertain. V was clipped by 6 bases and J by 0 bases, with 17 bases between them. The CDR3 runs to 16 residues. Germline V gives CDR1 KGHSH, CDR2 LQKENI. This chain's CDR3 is CASSRGIGVMNTEAFF. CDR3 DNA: TGTGCCAGCTCTCGGGGAATCGGGGTAATGAACACTGAAGCTTTCTTT.

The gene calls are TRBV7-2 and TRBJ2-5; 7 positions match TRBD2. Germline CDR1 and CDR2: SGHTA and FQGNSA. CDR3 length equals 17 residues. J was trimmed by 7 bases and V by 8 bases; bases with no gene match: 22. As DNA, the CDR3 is TGTGCCAGCGGCCACCTTAGCGGGCGGTTCTCAGTGGGGACCCAGTACTTC. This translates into CASGHLSGRFSVGTQYF.

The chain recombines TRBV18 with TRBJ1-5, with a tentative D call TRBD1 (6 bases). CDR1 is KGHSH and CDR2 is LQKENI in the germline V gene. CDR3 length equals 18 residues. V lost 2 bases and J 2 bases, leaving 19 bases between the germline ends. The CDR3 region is CASSPFVSGARGNQPQHF. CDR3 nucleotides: TGTGCCAGCTCACCATTTGTATCAGGGGCGCGGGGCAATCAGCCCCAGCATTTT.

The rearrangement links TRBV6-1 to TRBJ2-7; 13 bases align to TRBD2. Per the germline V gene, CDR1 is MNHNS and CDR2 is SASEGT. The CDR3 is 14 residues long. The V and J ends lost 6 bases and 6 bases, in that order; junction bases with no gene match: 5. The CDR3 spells CASRLGLAGREQYF. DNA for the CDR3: TGTGCCAGCAGGCTGGGACTAGCGGGGCGCGAGCAGTACTTC.

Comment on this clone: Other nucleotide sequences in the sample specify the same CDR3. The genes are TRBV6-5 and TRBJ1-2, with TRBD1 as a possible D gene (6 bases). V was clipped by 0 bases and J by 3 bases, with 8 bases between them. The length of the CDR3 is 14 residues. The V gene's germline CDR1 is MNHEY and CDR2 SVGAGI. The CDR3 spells CASSYSAGDYGYTF. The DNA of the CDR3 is TGTGCCAGCAGTTACTCCGCAGGGGACTATGGCTACACCTTC.